This T cell receptor (beta chain) was retrieved from a study of blood T cells in healthy people across ages. Study findings and constraints: Both higher diversity and more naive CD4+ cells marked long-lived donors when set against aged donors. Diversity figures derived from one million T cells were judged to underestimate the true value.

This clonotype was counted between two and nine times. Its antigen is unknown. Primed by a sample-barcoded 5' primer and a J-beta primer mix, a second PCR proceeded for about 7 to 11 cycles. Each CDR3 protein gets one entry after TCRdb re-called the 5' RACE reads with MiXCR. The data contain roughly 1 million distinct CDR3 sequences, roughly 24% of them seen just once; the ten biggest clones take up approximately 0.7%. This CDR3 is 14 amino acids long. The V gene's germline CDR1 is SEHNR and CDR2 FQNEAQ (reference sequence). Trimming pared 3 bases from V and 11 bases from J, leaving 19 bases between. The same data also went into a second study, on T cells of mothers and their children.

Sequences were obtained from blood. This chain uses TRBV7-9 with TRBJ2-5; the D gene is possibly TRBD1 (8 bases). This receptor was identified in a girl aged 2 to 9 in good health. The CDR3 bases are TGTGCCAGCAGCTTCCCGACAGGGGCGGGGGAGCAGTACTTC. This encodes CASSFPTGAGEQYF.